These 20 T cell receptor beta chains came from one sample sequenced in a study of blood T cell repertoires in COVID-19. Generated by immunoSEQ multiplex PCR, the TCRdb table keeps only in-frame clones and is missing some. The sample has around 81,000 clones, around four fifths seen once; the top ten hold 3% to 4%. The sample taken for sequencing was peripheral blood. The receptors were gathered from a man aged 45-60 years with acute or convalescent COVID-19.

For the CDR3, the DNA is TGTGCCATCAGCCCTAGCGGCCCGGCGAACAATGAGCAGTTCTTC. This translates into CAISPSGPANNEQFF. V usage is TRBV10-3 and J usage is TRBJ2-1; 7 bases match TRBD2. This CDR3 has 15 residues. V was clipped by 6 bases and J by 5 bases; unmatched bases: 10. Germline V gene data show CDR1 as ENHRY and CDR2 as SYGVKD.

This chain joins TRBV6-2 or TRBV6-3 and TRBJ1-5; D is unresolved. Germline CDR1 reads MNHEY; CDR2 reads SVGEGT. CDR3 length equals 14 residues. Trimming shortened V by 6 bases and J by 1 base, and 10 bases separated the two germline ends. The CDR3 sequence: CASSNRGSNQPQHF. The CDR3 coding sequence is TGTGCCAGCAGCAACCGGGGAAGCAATCAGCCCCAGCATTTT.

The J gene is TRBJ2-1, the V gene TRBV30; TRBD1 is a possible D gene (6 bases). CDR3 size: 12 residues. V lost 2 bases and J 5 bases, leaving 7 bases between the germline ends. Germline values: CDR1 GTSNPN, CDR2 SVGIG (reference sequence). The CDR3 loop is CAWSRTDNEQFF. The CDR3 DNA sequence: TGTGCCTGGAGTAGGACAGACAATGAGCAGTTCTTC.

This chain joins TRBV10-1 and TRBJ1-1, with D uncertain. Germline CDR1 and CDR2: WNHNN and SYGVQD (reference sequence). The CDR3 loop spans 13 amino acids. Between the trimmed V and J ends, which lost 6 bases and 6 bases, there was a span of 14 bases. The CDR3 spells CASSKVLRSEAFF. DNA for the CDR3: TGCGCCAGCAGCAAAGTCCTACGCTCTGAAGCTTTCTTT.

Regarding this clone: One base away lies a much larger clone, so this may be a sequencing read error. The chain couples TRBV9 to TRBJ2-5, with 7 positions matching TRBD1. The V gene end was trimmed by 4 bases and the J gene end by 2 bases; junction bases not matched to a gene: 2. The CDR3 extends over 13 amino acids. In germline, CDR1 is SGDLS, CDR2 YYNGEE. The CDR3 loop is CASSMGQQETQYF. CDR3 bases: TGTGCCAGCAGCATGGGACAGCAAGAGACCCAGTACTTC.

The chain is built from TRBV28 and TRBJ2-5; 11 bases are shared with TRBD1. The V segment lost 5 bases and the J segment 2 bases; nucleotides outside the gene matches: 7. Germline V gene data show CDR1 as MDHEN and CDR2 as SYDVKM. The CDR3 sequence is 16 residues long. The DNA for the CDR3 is TGTGCCAGCAGTCCTGCCGGGACAGGGGGTCAAGAGACCCAGTACTTC. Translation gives CASSPAGTGGQETQYF.

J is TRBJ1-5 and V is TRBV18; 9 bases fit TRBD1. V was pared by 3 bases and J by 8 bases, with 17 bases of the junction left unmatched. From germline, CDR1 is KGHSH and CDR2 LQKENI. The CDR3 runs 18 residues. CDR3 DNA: TGTGCCAGCTCACCTACTGGTGACCCGGGACAGGGAGGGGAGCCCCAGCATTTT. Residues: CASSPTGDPGQGGEPQHF.

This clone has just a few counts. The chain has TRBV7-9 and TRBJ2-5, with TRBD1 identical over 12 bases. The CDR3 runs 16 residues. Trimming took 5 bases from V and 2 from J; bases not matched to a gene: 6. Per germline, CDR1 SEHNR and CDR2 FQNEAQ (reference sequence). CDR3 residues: CASSPGDRGPQETQYF. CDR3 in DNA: TGTGCCAGCAGCCCAGGGGACAGGGGGCCACAAGAGACCCAGTACTTC.

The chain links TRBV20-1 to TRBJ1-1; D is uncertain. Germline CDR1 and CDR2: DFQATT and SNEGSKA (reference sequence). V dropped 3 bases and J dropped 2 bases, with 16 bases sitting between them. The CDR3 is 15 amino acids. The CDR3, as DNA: TGCAGTGCTAGTCACACCTTACAACCTAACACTGAAGCTTTCTTT. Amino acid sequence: CSASHTLQPNTEAFF.

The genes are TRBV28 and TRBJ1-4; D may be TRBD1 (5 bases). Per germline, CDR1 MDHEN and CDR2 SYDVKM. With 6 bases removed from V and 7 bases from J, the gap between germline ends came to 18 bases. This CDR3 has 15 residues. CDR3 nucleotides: TGTGCCAGCAGCCCTCCGAGCGGGGCGGGTGAAAAACTGTTTTTT. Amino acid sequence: CASSPPSGAGEKLFF.

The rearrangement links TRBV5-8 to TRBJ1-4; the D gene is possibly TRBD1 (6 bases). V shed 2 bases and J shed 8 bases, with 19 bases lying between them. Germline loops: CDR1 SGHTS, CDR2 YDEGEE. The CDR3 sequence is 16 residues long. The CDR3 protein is CASSLNLQGWGEKLFF. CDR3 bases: TGTGCCAGCAGCTTAAATCTACAGGGTTGGGGCGAAAAACTGTTTTTT.

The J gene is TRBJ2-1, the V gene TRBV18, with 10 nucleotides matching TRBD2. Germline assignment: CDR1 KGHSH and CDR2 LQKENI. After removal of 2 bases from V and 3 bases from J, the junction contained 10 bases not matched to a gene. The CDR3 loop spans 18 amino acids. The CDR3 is CASSPAGLAGALYNEQFF. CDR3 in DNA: TGTGCCAGCTCACCAGCGGGGCTAGCGGGAGCACTCTACAATGAGCAGTTCTTC.

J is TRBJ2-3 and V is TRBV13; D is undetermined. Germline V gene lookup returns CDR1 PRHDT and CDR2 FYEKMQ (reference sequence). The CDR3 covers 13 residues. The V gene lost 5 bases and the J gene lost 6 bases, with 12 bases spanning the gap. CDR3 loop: CASSMEDGDTQYF. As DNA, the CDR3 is TGTGCCAGCAGCATGGAAGACGGGGATACGCAGTATTTT.

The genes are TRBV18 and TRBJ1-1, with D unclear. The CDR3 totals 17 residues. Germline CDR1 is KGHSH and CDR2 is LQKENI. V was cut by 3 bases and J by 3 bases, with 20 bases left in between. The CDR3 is CASSPAGDPRVDTEAFF. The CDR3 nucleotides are TGTGCCAGCTCACCCGCCGGGGATCCGAGGGTGGACACTGAAGCTTTCTTT.

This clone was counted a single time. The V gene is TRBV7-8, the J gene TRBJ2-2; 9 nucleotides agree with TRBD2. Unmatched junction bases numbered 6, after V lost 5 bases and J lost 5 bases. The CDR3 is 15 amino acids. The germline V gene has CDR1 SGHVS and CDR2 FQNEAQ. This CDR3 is CASSRSGGLTGELFF. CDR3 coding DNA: TGTGCCAGCAGCCGGAGCGGGGGGTTAACCGGGGAGCTGTTTTTT.

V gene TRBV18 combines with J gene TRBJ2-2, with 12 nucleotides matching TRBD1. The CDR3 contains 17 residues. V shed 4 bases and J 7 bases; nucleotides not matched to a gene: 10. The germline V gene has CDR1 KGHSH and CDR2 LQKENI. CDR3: CASSRRPGQGASGELFF. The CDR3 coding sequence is TGTGCCAGCTCACGCAGACCGGGACAGGGGGCGAGCGGGGAGCTGTTTTTT.

This CDR3 is CASSLQAGPAYEQYF. The CDR3 DNA follows: TGTGCCAGTAGTCTCCAGGCAGGGCCCGCCTACGAGCAGTACTTC. This chain links TRBV19 with TRBJ2-7, with D perhaps TRBD1 (5 bases). V lost 5 bases to trimming and J lost 2 bases, with 16 bases between them. Per germline, CDR1 LNHDA and CDR2 SQIVND (reference sequence). The CDR3 consists of 15 residues.

As DNA, the CDR3 is TGCGCCAGCCGAAGCAGGGAGAACACTGAAGCTTTCTTT. Residues: CASRSRENTEAFF. This chain joins TRBV5-1 and TRBJ1-1; a possible D gene is TRBD1 (5 bases). Per germline, CDR1 SGHRS and CDR2 YFSETQ. The V end was cut by 7 bases, the J end by 1 base, with 11 bases between. The CDR3 totals 13 residues.

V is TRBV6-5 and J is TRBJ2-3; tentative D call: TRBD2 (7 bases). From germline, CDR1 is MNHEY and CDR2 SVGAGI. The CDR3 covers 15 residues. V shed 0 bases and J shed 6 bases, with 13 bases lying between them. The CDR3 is CASSYSGGGQDTQYF. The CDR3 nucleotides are TGTGCCAGCAGTTACTCGGGAGGGGGTCAGGATACGCAGTATTTT.

The chain's CDR3 is CASSRGGVEKLFF. The CDR3 DNA sequence: TGTGCCAGCAGCCGGGGAGGTGTCGAAAAACTGTTTTTT. V is TRBV3-1 (or the pseudogene TRBV3-2) and J is TRBJ1-4; D not certain. CDR1 is LGHDT and CDR2 is YNNKEL in the germline V gene (reference sequence). The CDR3 sequence is 13 residues long. The V and J ends lost 4 bases and 8 bases respectively, with 11 bases between them.